This TCR beta chain was identified in a study of blood T cell repertoires in COVID-19. Trimming took 2 bases from V and 0 from J, leaving 13 bases between them. Germline values: CDR1 SGHDT, CDR2 YYEEEE. The CDR3 covers 16 residues. Method: immunoSEQ multiplex PCR; TCRdb's copy keeps in-frame clones and lacks some. This table holds more than 150,000 clones, more than 80% found once. The TCR was taken from a woman of 80 years or more with COVID-19, enrolled during active disease. The sequencing sample was made of peripheral blood. The genes are TRBV5-6 and TRBJ2-3; D gene ambiguous. The CDR3 protein is CASSFSFQASTDTQYF. CDR3 DNA sequence: TGTGCCAGCAGCTTCAGCTTCCAGGCCAGCACAGATACGCAGTATTTT. Together with reference TRBV5-6 and TRBJ2-3, the CDR3 gives the full variable domain: DAGVTQSPTHLIKTRGQQVTLRCSPKSGHDTVSWYQQALGQGPQFIFQYYEEEERQRGNFPDRFSGHQFPNYSSELNVNALLLGDSALYLCASSFSFQASTDTQYFGPGTRLTVL.